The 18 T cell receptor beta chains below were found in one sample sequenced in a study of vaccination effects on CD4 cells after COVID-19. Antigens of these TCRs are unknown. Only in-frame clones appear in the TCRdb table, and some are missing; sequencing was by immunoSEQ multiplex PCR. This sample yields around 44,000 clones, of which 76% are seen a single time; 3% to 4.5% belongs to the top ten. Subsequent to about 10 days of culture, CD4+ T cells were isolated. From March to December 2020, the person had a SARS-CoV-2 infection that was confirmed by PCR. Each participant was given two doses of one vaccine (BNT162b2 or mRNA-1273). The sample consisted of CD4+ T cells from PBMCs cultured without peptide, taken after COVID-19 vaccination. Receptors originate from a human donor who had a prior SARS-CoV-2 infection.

The CDR3 sequence: CASSLLLDGYTF. The DNA for the CDR3 is TGTGCCAGCAGCTTATTGTTGGATGGCTACACCTTC. The chain links TRBV11-2 to TRBJ1-2; D not certain. The germline V gene encodes CDR1 SGHAT and CDR2 FQNNGV. Trimming took off 2 bases at V and 6 bases at J, with 7 bases between the two ends. The CDR3 contains 12 residues.

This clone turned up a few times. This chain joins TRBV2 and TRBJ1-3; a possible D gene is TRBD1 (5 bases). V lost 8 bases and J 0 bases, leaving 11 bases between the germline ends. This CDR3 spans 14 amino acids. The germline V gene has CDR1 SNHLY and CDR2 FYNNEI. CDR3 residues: CASGGRNSGNTIYF. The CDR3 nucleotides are TGTGCCAGCGGGGGACGGAACTCTGGAAACACCATATATTTT. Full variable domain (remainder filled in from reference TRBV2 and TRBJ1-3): EPEVTQTPSHQVTQMGQEVILRCVPISNHLYFYWYRQILGQKVEFLVSFYNNEISEKSEIFDDQFSVERPDGSNFTLKIRSTKLEDSAMYFCASGGRNSGNTIYFGEGSWLTVV.

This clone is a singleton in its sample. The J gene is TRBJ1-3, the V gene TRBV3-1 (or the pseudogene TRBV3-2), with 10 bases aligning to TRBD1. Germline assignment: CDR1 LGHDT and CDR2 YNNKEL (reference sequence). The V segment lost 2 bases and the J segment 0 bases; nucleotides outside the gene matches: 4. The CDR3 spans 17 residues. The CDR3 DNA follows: TGTGCCAGCAGCCAAAGGACAGGGGGGTTCTCTGGAAACACCATATATTTT. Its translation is CASSQRTGGFSGNTIYF.

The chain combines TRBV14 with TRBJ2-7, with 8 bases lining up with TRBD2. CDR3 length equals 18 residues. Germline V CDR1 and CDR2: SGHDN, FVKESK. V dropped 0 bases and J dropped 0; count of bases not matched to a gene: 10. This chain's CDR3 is CASSQDALAVRSSYEQYF. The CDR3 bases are TGTGCCAGCAGCCAAGATGCACTAGCGGTGCGGAGCTCCTACGAGCAGTACTTC.

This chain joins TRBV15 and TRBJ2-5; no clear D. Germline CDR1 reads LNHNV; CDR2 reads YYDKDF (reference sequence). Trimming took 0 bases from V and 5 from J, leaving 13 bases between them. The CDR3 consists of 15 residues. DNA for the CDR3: TGTGCCACCAGCAGAGATCTAGGGATGGGCGAGACCCAGTACTTC. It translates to CATSRDLGMGETQYF.

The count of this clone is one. CDR3 loop: CASSSIQETQYF. The CDR3 coding sequence is TGTGCCAGCAGCTCTATACAAGAGACCCAGTACTTC. The rearrangement links TRBV7-9 to TRBJ2-5; D call uncertain. This CDR3 comprises 12 residues. Trimming left V 4 bases short and J 2 bases short, with 5 bases between. CDR1 and CDR2 (germline): SEHNR, FQNEAQ (reference sequence).

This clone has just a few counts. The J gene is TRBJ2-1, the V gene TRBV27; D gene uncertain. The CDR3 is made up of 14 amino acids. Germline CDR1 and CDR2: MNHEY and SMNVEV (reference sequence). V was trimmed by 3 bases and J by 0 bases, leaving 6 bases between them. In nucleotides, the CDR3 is TGTGCCAGCAGTTTCTCTAGCTCCTACAATGAGCAGTTCTTC. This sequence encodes CASSFSSSYNEQFF.

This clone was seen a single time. CDR3 region: CASSVAGTNTGELFF. The CDR3 nucleotides read TGTGCCAGCAGCGTTGCCGGGACGAACACCGGGGAGCTGTTTTTT. This chain uses TRBV9 with TRBJ2-2, with a tentative D call TRBD2 (5 bases). The CDR3 consists of 15 residues. Trimming stripped 2 bases from V and 0 bases from J, with 8 bases between. Per the germline V gene, CDR1 is SGDLS and CDR2 is YYNGEE. Variable domain in full (rest from reference TRBV9 and TRBJ2-2): DSGVTQTPKHLITATGQRVTLRCSPRSGDLSVYWYQQSLDQGLQFLIQYYNGEERAKGNILERFSAQQFPDLHSELNLSSLELGDSALYFCASSVAGTNTGELFFGEGSRLTVL.

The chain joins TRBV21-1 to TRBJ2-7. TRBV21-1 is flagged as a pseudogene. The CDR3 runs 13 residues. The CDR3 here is CASSRIPFNEQYF. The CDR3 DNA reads TGTGCCAGCAGCCGTATTCCATTCAACGAGCAGTACTTC.

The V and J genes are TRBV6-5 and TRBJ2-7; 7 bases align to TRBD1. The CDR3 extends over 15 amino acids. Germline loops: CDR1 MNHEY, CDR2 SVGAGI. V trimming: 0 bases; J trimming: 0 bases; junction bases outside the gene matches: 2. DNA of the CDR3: TGTGCCAGCAGTTACTCTTCAGGGGGCTCCTACGAGCAGTACTTC. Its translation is CASSYSSGGSYEQYF.

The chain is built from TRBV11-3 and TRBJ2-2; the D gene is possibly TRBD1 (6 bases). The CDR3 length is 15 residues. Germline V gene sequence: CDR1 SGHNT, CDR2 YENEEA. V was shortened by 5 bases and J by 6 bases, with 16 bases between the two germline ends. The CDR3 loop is CASSQNRVYAGELFF. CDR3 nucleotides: TGTGCCAGCAGCCAAAACAGGGTTTACGCCGGGGAGCTGTTTTTT.

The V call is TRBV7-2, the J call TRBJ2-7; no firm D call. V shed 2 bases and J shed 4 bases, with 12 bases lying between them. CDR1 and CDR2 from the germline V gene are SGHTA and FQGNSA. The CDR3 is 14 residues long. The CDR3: CASSLSSRAYEQYF. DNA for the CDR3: TGTGCCAGCAGCTTAAGTAGTCGGGCTTACGAGCAGTACTTC.

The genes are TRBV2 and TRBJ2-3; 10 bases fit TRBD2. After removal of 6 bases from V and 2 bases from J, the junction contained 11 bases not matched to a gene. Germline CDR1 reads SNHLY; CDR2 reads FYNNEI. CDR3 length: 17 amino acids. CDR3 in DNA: TGTGCCAGCAGCAAACGGACTAGCGGACATAACACAGATACGCAGTATTTT. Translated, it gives CASSKRTSGHNTDTQYF.

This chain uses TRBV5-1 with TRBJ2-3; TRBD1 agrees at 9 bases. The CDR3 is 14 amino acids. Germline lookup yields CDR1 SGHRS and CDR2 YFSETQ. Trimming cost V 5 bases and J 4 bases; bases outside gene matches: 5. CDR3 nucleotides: TGCGCCAGCAGTCTGGGACAGGGCGCAGATACGCAGTATTTT. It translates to CASSLGQGADTQYF. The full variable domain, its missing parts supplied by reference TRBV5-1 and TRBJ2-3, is KAGVTQTPRYLIKTRGQQVTLSCSPISGHRSVSWYQQTPGQGLQFLFEYFSETQRNKGNFPGRFSGRQFSNSRSEMNVSTLELGDSALYLCASSLGQGADTQYFGPGTRLTVL.

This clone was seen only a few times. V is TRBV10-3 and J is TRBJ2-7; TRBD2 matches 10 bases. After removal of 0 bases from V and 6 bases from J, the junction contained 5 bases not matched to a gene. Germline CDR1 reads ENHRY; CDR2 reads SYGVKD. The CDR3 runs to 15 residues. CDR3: CAISESRGLASEQYF. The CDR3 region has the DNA TGTGCCATCAGTGAGTCGCGGGGACTAGCGAGCGAGCAGTACTTC.

CDR3 nucleotide sequence: TGTGCCAGCAGCCCGACGACCGCAACTAATGAAAAACTGTTTTTT. It codes for CASSPTTATNEKLFF. The V and J genes are TRBV7-9 and TRBJ1-4; D is unclear. The ends were cut back, 5 bases at V and 0 bases at J, with 10 bases in the middle. The CDR3 is made up of 15 amino acids. Germline CDR1 and CDR2: SEHNR and FQNEAQ (reference sequence).

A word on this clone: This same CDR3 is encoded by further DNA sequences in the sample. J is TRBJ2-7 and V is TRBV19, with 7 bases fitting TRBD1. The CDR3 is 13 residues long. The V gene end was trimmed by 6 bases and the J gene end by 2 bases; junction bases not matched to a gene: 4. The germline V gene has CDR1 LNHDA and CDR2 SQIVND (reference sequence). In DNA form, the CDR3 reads TGTGCCAGTAGCCGGGACAGAGCCTACGAGCAGTACTTC. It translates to CASSRDRAYEQYF.

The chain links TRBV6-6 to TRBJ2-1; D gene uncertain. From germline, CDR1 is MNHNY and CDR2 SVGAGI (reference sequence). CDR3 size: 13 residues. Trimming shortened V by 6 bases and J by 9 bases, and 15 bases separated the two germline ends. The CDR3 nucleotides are TGTGCCAGCAGCCGAGATCTAGTCGGTGAGCAGTTCTTC. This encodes CASSRDLVGEQFF.